This TCR beta chain was identified during a study of human T cells and chemical hapten exposure (dated by TCRdb to the early 2020s). Background on the whole study: For sensitization, 2% DPC in acetone was applied to a 2 cm by 2 cm area of upper inner arm skin. Patients additionally received weekly therapeutic DPC doses to the scalp throughout the roughly 25-week study period. Patch testing on the upper back used Finn chambers containing 0.01% DPC, with scoring done after 6 days according to International Contact Dermatitis Research Group standards. The patient cohort, mostly female, included alopecia areata with under or over 50% scalp involvement, alopecia totalis and alopecia universalis. Libraries were pooled for sequencing, and variation in per-sample TCR yields was attributed mainly to small differences in library volumes within the pool. This study followed changes in the peripheral blood TCR repertoire in vivo during primary and secondary sensitization of alopecia patients to the hapten diphenylcyclopropenone (DPC). Blood samples were taken from patients before sensitization (week 0) and then at 2, 6 and about 24 weeks after DPC sensitization. Blood for TCR sequencing was provided by twenty-nine alopecia patients at one to four time points (pre-sensitization, 2, 6 and 24 weeks). General study outcomes and caveats: Repeated subsampling changed both the strength of the expansion versus patch-test correlation and the threshold at which that correlation became significant. Patch test score was positively correlated with the number of PT1 expanded TCRs, with significance at thresholds 8, 16 and 32 but not at 4. Expanded TCRs formed significantly more large CDR3 similarity clusters than pre-sensitization or healthy control sets, consistent with antigen-driven responses. The number of TCRs above 1 in 1000 frequency did not change with DPC sensitization; there was no evidence of global repertoire structure alterations. Alopecia, a presumed autoimmune disease, was present in all patients, so the immune response of the patients might differ from that of healthy individuals.

This specimen's time point label, per the study, means: patch test 3, about 24 weeks after DPC sensitization. The treatment or condition label, as the study defines it: therapeutic diphenylcyclopropenone sensitization with weekly scalp DPC. Blood at each patch-test visit was drawn before the patch test was applied. To be eligible, patients had to be aged 18 to 70, diagnosed with alopecia and judged suitable for DPC therapy, while pregnant patients were excluded. Unfractionated whole blood was collected in Tempus Blood RNA tubes, and total RNA was extracted from that blood. The library relied on RACE. For sequencing, a NextSeq 500 was employed. During library preparation, unique molecular identifiers were attached to individual cDNA molecules so that TCRs could be counted quantitatively and reproducibly. Each blood RNA sample was used to sequence both TCR alpha and TCR beta chains. In the source study's methods: The median number of TCRs per sample was approximately 96,000, ranging from roughly 23,224 to 690,600. V, J and CDR3 annotation of the TCR reads was performed with the Decombinator software suite. To make PS versus PT1 abundance plots, every sample was subsampled to the same number of TCRs (28,000). Expanded TCRs were defined as absent before sensitization and observed at least eight times at the 2-week time point. Using fastp trimming at Q25 and MiXCR clonotype assembly, TCRdb reanalyzed the public sequencing data and kept in-frame beta chains. Merged by CDR3 protein, the rows form single entries marked with the most common genes and DNA. V and J calls and clone size were set by TCRdb, not the authors. Present in this sample are roughly 200,000 distinct CDR3 sequences, around 25% of which were seen just once. Roughly 2.4% of the sample belongs to the ten largest clones.

From V the trimming removes 0 bases and from J it removes 3 bases, while the gene matches leave 6 bases of the junction unaccounted for. In the germline V gene, CDR1 corresponds to MGHRA and CDR2 to YSYEKL. The CDR3, cysteine through phenylalanine, is 16 amino acids long. CDR3 DNA is the only sequence kept; it has 48 bases, read in frame from the first base. Turning to this clonotype: The antigen it recognizes is unknown. It has no much larger one-base neighbor in the sample; base qualities were not kept.

The receptor chain draws on TRBV4-1 and TRBJ1-2; a stretch of 8 junction bases matches TRBD1. The input for sequencing was whole blood, taken in connection with sensitization to the hapten diphenylcyclopropenone (DPC). The receptor's source is a woman aged 40-49 years with alopecia areata. Some clones in this sample may be carry-over from other donors' samples. The nucleotide sequence reads TGCGCCAGCAGCCAAGAACTCAGGGGGCAGGACTATGGCTACACCTTC. This codes for CASSQELRGQDYGYTF.